This note documents a single T cell receptor beta chain sequence. The antigen is unknown. As to treatment: roughly 10-day PBMC culture with coronavirus spike peptide pools or control peptides (ViraFEST assay). The data belong to a study of vaccination and CD4 T cells after COVID-19. The Oncomine TCR Beta short-read assay sequenced DNA from cultured CD4+ T cells. TCRdb itself ran the PCR reads through MiXCR, one entry per CDR3 protein. Of about 16,000 distinct CDR3 sequences listed, 48% were seen once; the top ten hold 4.9%. Per germline, CDR1 LGHNA and CDR2 YSLEER. This CDR3 is built from 14 residues. V was cut by 0 bases and J by 7 bases, with 12 bases left in between.

Specimen: CD4+ T cells from blood, cultured in vitro, collected before SARS-CoV-2 vaccination. V gene TRBV4-3 combines with J gene TRBJ2-5; no reliable D call. The sequence derives from a human donor who had recovered from COVID-19. The CDR3 sequence is CASSQETDFGTQYF. CDR3 nucleotides: TGCGCCAGCAGCCAAGAGACCGACTTTGGGACCCAGTACTTC.